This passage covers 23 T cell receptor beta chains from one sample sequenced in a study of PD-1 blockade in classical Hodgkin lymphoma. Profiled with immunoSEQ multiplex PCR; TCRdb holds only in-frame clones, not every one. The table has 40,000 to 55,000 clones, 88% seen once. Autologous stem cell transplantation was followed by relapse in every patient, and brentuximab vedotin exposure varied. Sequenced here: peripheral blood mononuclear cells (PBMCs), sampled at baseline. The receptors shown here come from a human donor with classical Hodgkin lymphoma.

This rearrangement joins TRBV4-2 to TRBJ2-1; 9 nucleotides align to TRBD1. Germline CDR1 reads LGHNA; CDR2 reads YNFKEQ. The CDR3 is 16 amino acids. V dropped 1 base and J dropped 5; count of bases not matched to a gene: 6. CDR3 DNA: TGTGCCAGCAGCCAAGCTGGGACAGGGCCCCACAATGAGCAGTTCTTC. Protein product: CASSQAGTGPHNEQFF.

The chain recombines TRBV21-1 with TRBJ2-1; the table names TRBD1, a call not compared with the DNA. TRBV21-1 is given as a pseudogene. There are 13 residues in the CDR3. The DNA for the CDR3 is TGTGCCAGCGAAGGACAGATATACAATGAGCAGTTCTTC. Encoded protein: CASEGQIYNEQFF.

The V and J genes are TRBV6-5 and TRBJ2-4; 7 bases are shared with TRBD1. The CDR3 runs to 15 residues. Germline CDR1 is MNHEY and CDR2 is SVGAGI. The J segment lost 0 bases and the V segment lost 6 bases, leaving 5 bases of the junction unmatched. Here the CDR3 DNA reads TGTGCCAGCAGCCAGGGACAGATAGCCAAAAACATTCAGTACTTC. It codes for CASSQGQIAKNIQYF.

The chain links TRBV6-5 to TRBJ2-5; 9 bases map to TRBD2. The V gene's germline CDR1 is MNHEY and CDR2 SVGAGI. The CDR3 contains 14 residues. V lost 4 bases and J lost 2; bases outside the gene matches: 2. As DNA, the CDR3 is TGTGCCAGCAGTTTCCTAGCGGGGCAAGAGACCCAGTACTTC. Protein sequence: CASSFLAGQETQYF.

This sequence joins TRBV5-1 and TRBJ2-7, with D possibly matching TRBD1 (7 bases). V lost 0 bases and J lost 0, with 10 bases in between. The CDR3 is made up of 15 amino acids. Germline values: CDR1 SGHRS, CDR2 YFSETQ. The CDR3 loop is CASSLVQGGSYEQYF. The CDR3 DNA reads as TGCGCCAGCAGCTTGGTTCAGGGGGGCTCCTACGAGCAGTACTTC.

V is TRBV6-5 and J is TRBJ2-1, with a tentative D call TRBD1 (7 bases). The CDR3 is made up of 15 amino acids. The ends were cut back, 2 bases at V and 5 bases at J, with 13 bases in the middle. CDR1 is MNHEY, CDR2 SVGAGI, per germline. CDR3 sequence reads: CASSYGGTVNNEQFF. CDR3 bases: TGTGCCAGCAGTTACGGCGGGACAGTCAACAATGAGCAGTTCTTC.

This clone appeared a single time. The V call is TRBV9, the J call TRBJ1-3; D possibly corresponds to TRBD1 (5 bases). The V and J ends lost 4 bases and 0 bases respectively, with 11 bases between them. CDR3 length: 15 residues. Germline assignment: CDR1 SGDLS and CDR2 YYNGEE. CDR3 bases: TGTGCCAGCAGCCCCACGGGACTCTCTGGAAACACCATATATTTT. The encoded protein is CASSPTGLSGNTIYF.

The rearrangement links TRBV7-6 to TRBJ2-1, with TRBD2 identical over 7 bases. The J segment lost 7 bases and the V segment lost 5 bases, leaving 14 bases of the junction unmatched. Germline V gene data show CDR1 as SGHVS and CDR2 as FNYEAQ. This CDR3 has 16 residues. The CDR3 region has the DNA TGTGCCAGCAGCGCCTTGGAGCGGGGTGGGGGGAATGAGCAGTTCTTC. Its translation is CASSALERGGGNEQFF.

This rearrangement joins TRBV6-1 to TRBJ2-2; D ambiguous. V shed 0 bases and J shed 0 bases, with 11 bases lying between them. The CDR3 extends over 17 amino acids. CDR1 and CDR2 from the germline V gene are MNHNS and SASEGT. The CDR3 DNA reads TGTGCCAGCAGTGAAGCCGGCGGAGCCGCGAACACCGGGGAGCTGTTTTTT. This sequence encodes CASSEAGGAANTGELFF.

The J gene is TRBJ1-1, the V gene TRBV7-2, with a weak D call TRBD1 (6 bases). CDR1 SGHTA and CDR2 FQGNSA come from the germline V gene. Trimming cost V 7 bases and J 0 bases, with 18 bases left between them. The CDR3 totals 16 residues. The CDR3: CASTPWGGLMNTEAFF. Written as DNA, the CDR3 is TGTGCCAGCACCCCCTGGGGGGGGCTCATGAACACTGAAGCTTTCTTT.

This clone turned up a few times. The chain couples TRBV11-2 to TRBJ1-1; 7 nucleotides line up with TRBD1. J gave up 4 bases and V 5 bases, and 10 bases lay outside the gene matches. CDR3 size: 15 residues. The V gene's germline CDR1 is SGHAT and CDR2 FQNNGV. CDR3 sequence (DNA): TGTGCCAGCAGCGGAGCGACAGGGTGGTCCACTGAAGCTTTCTTT. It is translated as CASSGATGWSTEAFF.

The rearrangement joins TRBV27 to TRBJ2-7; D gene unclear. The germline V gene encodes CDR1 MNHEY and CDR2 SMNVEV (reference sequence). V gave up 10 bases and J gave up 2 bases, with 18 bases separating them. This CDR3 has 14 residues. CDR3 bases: TGTGCCACCGGCGACACAATAGGGACCTACGAGCAGTACTTC. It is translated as CATGDTIGTYEQYF.

The CDR3 nucleotides are TGTGCCAGCAGCTTCGGGCAGGGGTACATTCAGTACTTC. Encoded protein: CASSFGQGYIQYF. The chain links TRBV11-2 to TRBJ2-4; tentatively, D is TRBD1 (6 bases). V gave up 3 bases and J gave up 8 bases, with 11 bases separating them. The CDR3 spans 13 residues. Germline assignment: CDR1 SGHAT and CDR2 FQNNGV.

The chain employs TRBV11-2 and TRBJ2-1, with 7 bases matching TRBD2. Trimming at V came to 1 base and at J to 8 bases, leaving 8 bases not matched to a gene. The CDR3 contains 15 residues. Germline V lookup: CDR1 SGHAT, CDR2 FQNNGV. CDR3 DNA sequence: TGTGCCAGCAGCTTAGGGGCTGAGCTAGCGGATGAGCAGTTCTTC. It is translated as CASSLGAELADEQFF.

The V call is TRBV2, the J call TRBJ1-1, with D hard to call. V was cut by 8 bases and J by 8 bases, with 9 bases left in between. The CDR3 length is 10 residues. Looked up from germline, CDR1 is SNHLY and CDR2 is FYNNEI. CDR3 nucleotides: TGTGCCAGCGCCCAGCTAGAAGCTTTCTTT. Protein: CASAQLEAFF. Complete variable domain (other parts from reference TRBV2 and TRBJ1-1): EPEVTQTPSHQVTQMGQEVILRCVPISNHLYFYWYRQILGQKVEFLVSFYNNEISEKSEIFDDQFSVERPDGSNFTLKIRSTKLEDSAMYFCASAQLEAFFGQGTRLTVV.

The CDR3 spells CASSPRTGGTSGKLYEQYF. The DNA of the CDR3 is TGTGCCAGCAGTCCCCGGACAGGGGGCACTAGCGGGAAACTCTACGAGCAGTACTTC. The chain has TRBV28 and TRBJ2-7, with a weak D call TRBD1 (11 bases). CDR3 length equals 19 residues. Germline V CDR1 and CDR2: MDHEN, SYDVKM. V dropped 5 bases and J dropped 3 bases, with 29 bases sitting between them.

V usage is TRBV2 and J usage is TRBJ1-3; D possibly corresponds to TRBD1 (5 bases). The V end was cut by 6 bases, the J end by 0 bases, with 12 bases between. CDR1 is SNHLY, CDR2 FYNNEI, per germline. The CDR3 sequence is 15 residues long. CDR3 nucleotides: TGTGCCAGCAGGGGGGGACGTTCCTCTGGAAACACCATATATTTT. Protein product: CASRGGRSSGNTIYF.

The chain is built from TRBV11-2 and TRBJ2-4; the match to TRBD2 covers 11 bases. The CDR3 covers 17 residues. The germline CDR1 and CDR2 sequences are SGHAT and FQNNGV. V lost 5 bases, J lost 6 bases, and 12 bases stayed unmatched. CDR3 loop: CASSQFSLAGGPNIQYF. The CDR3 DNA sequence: TGTGCCAGCAGCCAATTCTCGCTAGCGGGAGGCCCAAACATTCAGTACTTC. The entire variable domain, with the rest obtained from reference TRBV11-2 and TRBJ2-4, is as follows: EAGVAQSPRYKIIEKRQSVAFWCNPISGHATLYWYQQILGQGPKLLIQFQNNGVVDDSQLPKDRFSAERLKGVDSTLKIQPAKLEDSAVYLCASSQFSLAGGPNIQYFGAGTRLSVL.

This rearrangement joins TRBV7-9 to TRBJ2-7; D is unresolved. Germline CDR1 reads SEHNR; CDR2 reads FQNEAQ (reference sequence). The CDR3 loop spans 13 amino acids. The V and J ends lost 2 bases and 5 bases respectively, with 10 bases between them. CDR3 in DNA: TGTGCCAGCAGCTTACCCCAACAGAACGAGCAGTACTTC. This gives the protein CASSLPQQNEQYF.

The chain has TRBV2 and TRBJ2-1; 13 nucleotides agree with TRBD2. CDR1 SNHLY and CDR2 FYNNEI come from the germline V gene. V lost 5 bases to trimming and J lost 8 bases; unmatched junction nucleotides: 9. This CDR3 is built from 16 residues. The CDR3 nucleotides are TGTGCCAGCAGTTATGGACTAGCGGGAGTTGTGGATGAGCAGTTCTTC. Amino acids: CASSYGLAGVVDEQFF.

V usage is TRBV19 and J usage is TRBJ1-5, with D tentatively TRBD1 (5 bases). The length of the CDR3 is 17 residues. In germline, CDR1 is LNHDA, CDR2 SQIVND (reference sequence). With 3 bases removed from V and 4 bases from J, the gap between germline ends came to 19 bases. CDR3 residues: CASSISQADSMNQPQHF. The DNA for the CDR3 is TGTGCCAGTAGTATTTCCCAGGCCGACAGTATGAATCAGCCCCAGCATTTT. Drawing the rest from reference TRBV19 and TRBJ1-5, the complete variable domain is DGGITQSPKYLFRKEGQNVTLSCEQNLNHDAMYWYRQDPGQGLRLIYYSQIVNDFQKGDIAEGYSVSREKKESFPLTVTSAQKNPTAFYLCASSISQADSMNQPQHFGDGTRLSIL.

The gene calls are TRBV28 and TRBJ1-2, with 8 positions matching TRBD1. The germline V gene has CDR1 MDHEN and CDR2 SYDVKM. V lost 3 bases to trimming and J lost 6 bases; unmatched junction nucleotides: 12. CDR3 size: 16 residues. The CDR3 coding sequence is TGTGCCAGCAGTTTTACGCGGGCAGGGGGCGCAAATGGCTACACCTTC. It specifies CASSFTRAGGANGYTF.

The CDR3 is CASSVGLAGHPLETQYF. CDR3 coding DNA: TGTGCCAGCAGCGTAGGACTAGCGGGTCACCCCCTAGAGACCCAGTACTTC. The V and J genes are TRBV9 and TRBJ2-5, with 10 bases that match TRBD2. CDR3 length: 17 residues. J was trimmed by 4 bases and V by 0 bases; bases with no gene match: 9. Germline V gives CDR1 SGDLS, CDR2 YYNGEE.